Each of the 3 T cell receptor beta chains below was sequenced from the same sample in a study of T cell clones after liver transplantation (dated by TCRdb to between 2018 and 2021). Libraries were built with the immunoSEQ multiplex PCR assay. As stored in TCRdb, this immuneACCESS dataset retains in-frame rearrangements with V and J assigned. A fraction of the clones does not appear; measured against another copy, unresolved V genes explain less than half of the discrepancy, and the remainder lacks a known reason. The sample table shows roughly 80,000 clones, and about 82% are seen once. The top ten clones comprise roughly 0.44% of the sample. The input for sequencing was CD4+ T cells from blood, taken 45 to 46 months after liver transplant. The receptor set was obtained from a human patient who received a liver transplant. In patients who had a transplant, some T cells may come from the graft donor.

The gene calls are TRBV10-1 and TRBJ1-2; D is unresolved. Germline CDR1 reads WNHNN; CDR2 reads SYGVQD (reference sequence). The germline V and J ends were trimmed by 2 bases and 0 bases, with 4 bases remaining between them. CDR3 length equals 13 residues. For the CDR3, the DNA is TGCGCCAGCAGTGAGACGACTAACTATGGCTACACCTTC. This gives the protein CASSETTNYGYTF.

The chain recombines TRBV18 with TRBJ2-7, with a possible D match to TRBD1 (5 bases). The V end was cut by 6 bases, the J end by 5 bases, with 8 bases between. The germline CDR1 and CDR2 sequences are KGHSH and LQKENI. The CDR3 runs to 11 residues. The CDR3 protein is CASSGRDEQYF. In DNA, the CDR3 is TGTGCCAGCTCCGGCAGGGACGAGCAGTACTTC. Complete variable domain (other parts from reference TRBV18 and TRBJ2-7): NAGVMQNPRHLVRRRGQEARLRCSPMKGHSHVYWYRQLPEEGLKFMVYLQKENIIDESGMPKERFSAEFPKEGPSILRIQQVVRGDSAAYFCASSGRDEQYFGPGTRLTVT.

The chain recombines TRBV19 with TRBJ1-5; D is possibly TRBD1 (6 bases). The germline V gene has CDR1 LNHDA and CDR2 SQIVND (reference sequence). The CDR3 runs to 14 residues. Trimming took off 3 bases at V and 7 bases at J, with 13 bases between the two ends. Here the CDR3 DNA reads TGTGCCAGTAGTATCCAACGGGGGCGGCAGCCCCAGCATTTT. Encoded protein: CASSIQRGRQPQHF.